A single sample is the source of the 5 T cell receptor beta chains below, sequenced in a study of beta chain features in type 1 diabetes. Study conclusions and caveats: Type 1 diabetes patients showed a moderate but significant shortening of TCRB CDR3s in all four CD4+ subsets.

No antigen has been assigned to these receptors. What was sequenced were expressed TCRB transcripts, since all of the isolated RNA had been reverse transcribed. TCRdb keeps only in-frame clones here, not all; method: immunoSEQ multiplex PCR. The sample consists of 350,000 to 450,000 clones, around an eighth of them appearing once. Sequenced input: naive CD4+ T cells from blood. The receptor source for this set is a woman aged 18-29 years with type 1 diabetes.

This clone was detected only a few times. The J gene is TRBJ1-1, the V gene TRBV28, with D possibly being TRBD1 (5 bases). The CDR3 sequence is 13 residues long. The germline V gene encodes CDR1 MDHEN and CDR2 SYDVKM. V lost 7 bases and J 2 bases, leaving 11 bases between the germline ends. The CDR3 DNA sequence: TGTGCCAGCACTGTGGGGGGTAACACTGAAGCTTTCTTT. Its protein is CASTVGGNTEAFF. Variable domain in full (rest from reference TRBV28 and TRBJ1-1): DVKVTQSSRYLVKRTGEKVFLECVQDMDHENMFWYRQDPGLGLRLIYFSYDVKMKEKGDIPEGYSVSREKKERFSLILESASTNQTSMYLCASTVGGNTEAFFGQGTRLTVV.

The chain carries TRBV27 and TRBJ1-2; 7 bases are a match to TRBD1. The V segment lost 5 bases and the J segment 4 bases; nucleotides outside the gene matches: 10. The CDR3 totals 15 residues. Germline loops: CDR1 MNHEY, CDR2 SMNVEV (reference sequence). The CDR3 DNA follows: TGTGCCAGCAGTCCCGTGAACAGGGGAGGCTATGGCTACACCTTC. Amino acid sequence: CASSPVNRGGYGYTF.

This clone has only a few counts. V and J are TRBV5-4 and TRBJ2-5; 12 bases are a match to TRBD1. The CDR3 contains 16 residues. Germline V CDR1 and CDR2: SGHNT, YYREEE (reference sequence). The trim removed 4 bases at V and 3 bases at J, leaving 7 bases unmatched. The CDR3 loop is CASSVGTGGSEETQYF. In nucleotides, the CDR3 is TGTGCCAGCAGCGTCGGGACAGGGGGCTCCGAAGAGACCCAGTACTTC.

The table lists this clone with a few counts. This chain joins TRBV2 and TRBJ1-3, with D uncertain. This CDR3 region has 12 residues. Trimming pared 3 bases from V and 4 bases from J, leaving 4 bases between. Per germline, CDR1 SNHLY and CDR2 FYNNEI. The CDR3 sequence: CASSDPGNTIYF. The CDR3 DNA is TGTGCCAGCAGTGATCCAGGAAACACCATATATTTT.

This clone has a handful of counts. The chain employs TRBV9 and TRBJ1-1, with TRBD1 identical over 10 bases. The CDR3 length is 15 residues. CDR1 and CDR2 from the germline V gene are SGDLS and YYNGEE. V lost 0 bases to trimming and J lost 5 bases; unmatched junction nucleotides: 4. The CDR3 reads CASSVGGTGVTEAFF. CDR3 DNA: TGTGCCAGCAGCGTAGGAGGGACAGGGGTAACTGAAGCTTTCTTT.